The rows below give T cell receptor beta chains drawn from one sample of a study of identifying expanded T cells in peripheral blood. TCRdb's table, derived via immunoSEQ multiplex PCR, lists solely in-frame clones and lacks some. The sample shows around 81,000 clones, around 84% of them seen only once. Sequenced material: blood. Receptor source: a person between 18 and 69 years old in good health. CDR3s leave out the opening cysteine and the closing phenylalanine or tryptophan. Each record gives: CDR3 protein, V gene, J gene.

ASSRSSTNEKLF	TRBV19	TRBJ1-4
ASSPGHSTDTQY	TRBV7-7	TRBJ2-3
ASTRAGTRVEGEQF	TRBV2	TRBJ2-1
ASSYGWRGRYTEAF	TRBV6-5	TRBJ1-1
ASSQESGLDQPQH	TRBV4-3	TRBJ1-5
ASSVQQVDEQY	TRBV2	TRBJ2-7
ASSYGQGRPSD	TRBV19	TRBJ1-1
ASNRDRASYGYT	TRBV6-1	TRBJ1-2
ASSFTTTGEQY	TRBV7-2	TRBJ2-7
ASSYTPRGSYGYT	TRBV6-5	TRBJ1-2
ASSLNKSGVNQHEQY	TRBV5-1	TRBJ2-7
ASSARQGGGLF	TRBV11-3	TRBJ2-2
ASSAGTGVNSPLH	TRBV9	TRBJ1-6
ACPRPGNTVY	TRBV30	TRBJ1-3
ASSLAPQQGARQPQH	TRBV5-1	TRBJ1-5
ASSFGQRFGEKLF	TRBV5-1	TRBJ1-4
ASSSAPGAGEKLF	TRBV7-2	TRBJ1-4
ASRNLWGNYGYT	TRBV4-1	TRBJ1-2
AISQGQNYGYT	TRBV10-3	TRBJ1-2
ASSFSGAGEQY	TRBV6-5	TRBJ2-7
ASRHSSLSGNTIY	TRBV6-5	TRBJ1-3
ASSKTLEGYT	TRBV21-1	TRBJ1-2
AISESTRTGRDMNTEAF	TRBV10-3	TRBJ1-1
ASSVGTGGYT	TRBV9	TRBJ1-2
ASSSQDSYEQY	TRBV6-5	TRBJ2-7
ASSEALLAAEGGYETQY	TRBV6-1	TRBJ2-5
ATSRGGQGAEAF	TRBV15	TRBJ1-1
ASSDPGTVN	TRBV9	TRBJ1-2
ASSLRGREQY	TRBV5-6	TRBJ2-7
ASRTGHKTGELF	TRBV27	TRBJ2-2
SVGRTEAF	TRBV29-1	TRBJ1-1
ASSATNPDRSSYNSPPH	TRBV9	TRBJ1-6
ASSVWATSGNTIY	TRBV5-5	TRBJ1-3
ASRQQGGRYEKLF	TRBV4-3	TRBJ1-4
ASSEDWGGSTEAF	TRBV2	TRBJ1-1
ASSPTSPKTQY	TRBV6-1	TRBJ2-5
ASSYSRQSTRNEQF	TRBV6-5	TRBJ2-1
ASSLRLEEQF	TRBV11-3	TRBJ2-1
ASSFIDRVNTEAF	TRBV5-6	TRBJ1-1
ASTPGRGVGGYT	TRBV6-5	TRBJ1-2